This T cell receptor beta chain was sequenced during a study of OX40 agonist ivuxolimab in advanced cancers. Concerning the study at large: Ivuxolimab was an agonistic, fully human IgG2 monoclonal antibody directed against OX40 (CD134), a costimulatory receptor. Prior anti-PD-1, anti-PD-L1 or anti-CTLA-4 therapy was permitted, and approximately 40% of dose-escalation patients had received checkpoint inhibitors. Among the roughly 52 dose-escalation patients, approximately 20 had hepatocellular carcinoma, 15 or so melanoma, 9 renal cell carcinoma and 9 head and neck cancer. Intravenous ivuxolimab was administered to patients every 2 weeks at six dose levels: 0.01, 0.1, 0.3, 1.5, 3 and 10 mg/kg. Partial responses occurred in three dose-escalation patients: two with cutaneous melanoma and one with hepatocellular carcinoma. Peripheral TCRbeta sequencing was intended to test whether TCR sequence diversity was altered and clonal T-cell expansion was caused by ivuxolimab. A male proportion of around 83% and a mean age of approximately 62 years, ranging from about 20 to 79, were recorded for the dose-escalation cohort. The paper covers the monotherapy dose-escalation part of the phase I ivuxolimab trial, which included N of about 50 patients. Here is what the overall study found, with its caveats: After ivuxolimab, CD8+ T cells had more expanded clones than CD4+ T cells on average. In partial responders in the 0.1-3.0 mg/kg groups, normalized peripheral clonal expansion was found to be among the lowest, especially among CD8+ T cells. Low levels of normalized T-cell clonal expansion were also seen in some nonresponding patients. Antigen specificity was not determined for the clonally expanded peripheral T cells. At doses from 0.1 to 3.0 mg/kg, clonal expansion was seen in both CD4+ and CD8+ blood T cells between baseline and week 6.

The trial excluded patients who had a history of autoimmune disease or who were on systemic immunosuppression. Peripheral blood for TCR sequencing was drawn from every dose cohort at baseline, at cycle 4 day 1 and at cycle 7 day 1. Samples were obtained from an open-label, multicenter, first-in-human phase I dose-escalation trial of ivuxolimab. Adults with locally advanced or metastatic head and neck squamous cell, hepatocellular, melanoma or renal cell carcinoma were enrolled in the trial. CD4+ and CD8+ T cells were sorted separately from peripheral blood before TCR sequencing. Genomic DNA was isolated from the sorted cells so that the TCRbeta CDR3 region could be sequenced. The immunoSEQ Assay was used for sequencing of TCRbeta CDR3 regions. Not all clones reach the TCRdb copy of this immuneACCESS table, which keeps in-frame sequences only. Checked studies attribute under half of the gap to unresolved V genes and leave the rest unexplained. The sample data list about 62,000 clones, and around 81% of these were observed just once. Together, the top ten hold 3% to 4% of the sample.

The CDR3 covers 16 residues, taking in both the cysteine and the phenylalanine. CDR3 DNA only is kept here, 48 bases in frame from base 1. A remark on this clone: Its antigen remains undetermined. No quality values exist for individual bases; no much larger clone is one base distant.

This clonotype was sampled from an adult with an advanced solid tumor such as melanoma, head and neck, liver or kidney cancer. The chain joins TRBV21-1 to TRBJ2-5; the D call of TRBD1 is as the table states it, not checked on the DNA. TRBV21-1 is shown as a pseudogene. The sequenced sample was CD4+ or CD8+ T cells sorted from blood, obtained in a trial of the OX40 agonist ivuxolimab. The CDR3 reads CASSKGTVWDQETQYF. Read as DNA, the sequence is TGTGCCAGCAGCAAAGGGACAGTATGGGACCAAGAGACCCAGTACTTC.